This TCR beta chain was found in a study of shared clonotypes between healthy human individuals. Findings of the study overall: Relative to memory subsets, naive subsets generally showed larger estimated richness.

Worth noting for this clone: Its target is not known.

Replicate sorted-subset PCRs were loaded with about 0.2 ug DNA, tens of thousands of T cell genomes. Produced via immunoSEQ multiplex PCR; TCRdb's table is partial and in-frame only. The data contain 500,000 to 700,000 clones, around 96% of them singletons. The CDR3 runs to 15 residues. The germline CDR1 and CDR2 sequences are ENHRY and SYGVKD. The V gene lost 6 bases and the J gene lost 0 bases, with 14 bases spanning the gap. Terminally differentiated effector memory CD45RA+ cells were excluded by CCR7 positive selection of CD45RO-negative cells. Donation came from healthy HIV-negative adults that had no recent acute infections or vaccinations.

This clonotype was sampled from a woman in her 30s in good health. J is TRBJ2-5 and V is TRBV10-3, with D perhaps assigned TRBD1 or TRBD2 (5 bases each). The sequencing input was naive CD8+ T cells sorted from blood. CDR3 sequence reads: CAIRTGREYQETQYF. CDR3 in DNA: TGTGCCATCAGAACAGGCAGGGAGTACCAAGAGACCCAGTACTTC.